These T cell receptor beta chains were read from a single sample in a study of identical twins. TCRdb reprocessed the 5' RACE reads via MiXCR and lists one record per CDR3 protein. The sample contains around 650,000 distinct CDR3 sequences, about 7.1% of which appear only once. The same data also went into a second study, on yellow fever vaccine responses in identical twins.

The sequenced material came from PBMCs. Every receptor here comes from a woman aged 18-30 years in good health. Each CDR3 is given with its conserved first and last residue. The order of the fields is clone size, D gene, J gene, V gene, CDR3 protein, CDR3 DNA. D genes are given only for firm matches. Size values are once, few and many counts, or a class for expanded clones, and some rows have none.

clone size: few; D gene: TRBD2; J gene: TRBJ2-3; V gene: TRBV20-1; CDR3 protein: CSASGGGDTQYF; CDR3 DNA: TGCAGTGCTAGCGGGGGAGGGGATACGCAGTATTTT
clone size: few; D gene: NA; J gene: TRBJ2-7; V gene: TRBV29-1; CDR3 protein: CSVVGRGHEQYF; CDR3 DNA: TGCAGCGTTGTTGGCAGGGGCCACGAGCAGTACTTC
clone size: NA; D gene: NA; J gene: TRBJ1-4; V gene: TRBV6-5; CDR3 protein: CASSYQGVGEKLFF; CDR3 DNA: TGTGCCAGCAGTTACCAAGGCGTCGGTGAAAAACTGTTTTTT
clone size: NA; D gene: NA; J gene: TRBJ2-2; V gene: TRBV14; CDR3 protein: CASSQRREGVLNTGELFF; CDR3 DNA: TGTGCCAGCAGCCAAAGGCGAGAGGGGGTATTGAACACCGGGGAGCTGTTTTTT
clone size: once; D gene: TRBD1; J gene: TRBJ2-3; V gene: TRBV19; CDR3 protein: CASSKGQGRADTQYF; CDR3 DNA: TGTGCCAGTAGTAAAGGACAGGGGAGGGCAGATACGCAGTATTTT
clone size: NA; D gene: TRBD2; J gene: TRBJ2-3; V gene: TRBV7-2; CDR3 protein: CASSQTSGRAGDTQYF; CDR3 DNA: TGTGCCAGCAGCCAGACTAGCGGGAGGGCCGGAGATACGCAGTATTTT
clone size: NA; D gene: TRBD2; J gene: TRBJ2-1; V gene: TRBV10-3; CDR3 protein: CAISGTSGASSYNEQFF; CDR3 DNA: TGTGCCATCAGCGGGACTAGCGGGGCTAGCTCCTACAATGAGCAGTTCTTC
clone size: few; D gene: TRBD1; J gene: TRBJ1-2; V gene: TRBV2; CDR3 protein: CASSEAGQGSGYTF; CDR3 DNA: TGTGCCAGCAGTGAAGCTGGACAGGGCAGTGGCTACACCTTC
clone size: many; D gene: NA; J gene: TRBJ1-4; V gene: TRBV7-8; CDR3 protein: CASSPGQLKLFF; CDR3 DNA: TGTGCCAGCAGCCCTGGACAGTTAAAACTGTTTTTT
clone size: NA; D gene: TRBD1; J gene: TRBJ1-4; V gene: TRBV6-1; CDR3 protein: CASKQGAGNEKLFF; CDR3 DNA: TGTGCCAGCAAACAGGGGGCAGGGAATGAAAAACTGTTTTTT
clone size: many; D gene: TRBD1; J gene: TRBJ2-1; V gene: TRBV9; CDR3 protein: CASSVVLGQGGDNEQFF; CDR3 DNA: TGTGCCAGCAGCGTAGTTCTCGGACAGGGAGGCGACAATGAGCAGTTCTTC
clone size: NA; D gene: NA; J gene: TRBJ2-2; V gene: TRBV18; CDR3 protein: CASSPSDRANTGELFF; CDR3 DNA: TGTGCCAGCTCACCTTCCGACCGAGCGAACACCGGGGAGCTGTTTTTT
clone size: NA; D gene: NA; J gene: TRBJ2-4; V gene: TRBV27; CDR3 protein: CASSFGILAKNSQYF; CDR3 DNA: TGTGCCAGCAGTTTCGGGATACTAGCCAAAAACAGTCAGTACTTC
clone size: many; D gene: NA; J gene: TRBJ2-1; V gene: TRBV29-1; CDR3 protein: CSVGGQIYNEQFF; CDR3 DNA: TGCAGCGTGGGGGGACAGATATACAATGAGCAGTTCTTC
clone size: few; D gene: NA; J gene: TRBJ2-1; V gene: TRBV3-1; CDR3 protein: CASSQDATRGQQFF; CDR3 DNA: TGTGCCAGCAGCCAAGATGCCACCCGGGGTCAGCAGTTCTTC
clone size: many; D gene: NA; J gene: TRBJ2-1; V gene: TRBV28; CDR3 protein: CAISTTAKYNEQFF; CDR3 DNA: TGTGCCATCTCGACTACCGCGAAATACAATGAGCAGTTCTTC
clone size: many; D gene: NA; J gene: TRBJ2-2; V gene: TRBV7-9; CDR3 protein: CASSSGQNTGELFF; CDR3 DNA: TGTGCCAGCAGCTCGGGACAAAACACCGGGGAGCTGTTTTTT
clone size: NA; D gene: TRBD2; J gene: TRBJ2-1; V gene: TRBV19; CDR3 protein: CASSIDLAGAYNEQFF; CDR3 DNA: TGTGCCAGTAGTATAGATCTAGCGGGAGCCTACAATGAGCAGTTCTTC
clone size: many; D gene: NA; J gene: TRBJ1-2; V gene: TRBV12-3/TRBV12-4; CDR3 protein: CASSESTLLNYGYTF; CDR3 DNA: TGTGCCAGCAGCGAATCGACCTTATTAAACTATGGCTACACCTTC
clone size: NA; D gene: NA; J gene: TRBJ2-5; V gene: TRBV29-1; CDR3 protein: CSVYGGLETQYF; CDR3 DNA: TGCAGCGTTTACGGGGGCTTGGAGACCCAGTACTTC
clone size: few; D gene: TRBD2; J gene: TRBJ2-1; V gene: TRBV11-2; CDR3 protein: CASSPKGLAGGEQFF; CDR3 DNA: TGTGCCAGCAGCCCCAAAGGACTAGCGGGGGGTGAGCAGTTCTTC
clone size: NA; D gene: TRBD2; J gene: TRBJ2-7; V gene: TRBV4-1; CDR3 protein: CASSRERRPESGIHEQYF; CDR3 DNA: TGCGCCAGCAGCCGAGAAAGACGGCCCGAGAGCGGGATCCACGAGCAGTACTTC
clone size: NA; D gene: NA; J gene: TRBJ1-3; V gene: TRBV6-5; CDR3 protein: CASSYSPTRVFSGNTIYF; CDR3 DNA: TGTGCCAGCAGTTACTCACCCACTCGAGTTTTCTCTGGAAACACCATATATTTT
clone size: few; D gene: NA; J gene: TRBJ2-5; V gene: TRBV7-6; CDR3 protein: CASRLIGLETQYF; CDR3 DNA: TGTGCCAGCAGACTTATAGGGTTGGAGACCCAGTACTTC
clone size: NA; D gene: TRBD2; J gene: TRBJ2-7; V gene: TRBV5-1; CDR3 protein: CASSIGGTSDHEQYF; CDR3 DNA: TGCGCCAGCAGCATTGGCGGGACTAGCGACCACGAGCAGTACTTC
clone size: many; D gene: NA; J gene: TRBJ1-1; V gene: TRBV5-1; CDR3 protein: CASSGAGQRLAEAFF; CDR3 DNA: TGCGCCAGCAGCGGAGCGGGACAAAGGCTGGCTGAAGCTTTCTTT
clone size: many; D gene: TRBD2; J gene: TRBJ2-1; V gene: TRBV7-6; CDR3 protein: CASSPRTSGGVNEQFF; CDR3 DNA: TGTGCCAGCAGCCCCCGGACTAGCGGGGGGGTCAATGAGCAGTTCTTC
clone size: NA; D gene: NA; J gene: TRBJ2-2; V gene: TRBV25-1; CDR3 protein: CASSPSDREVLYLWVDTGELFF; CDR3 DNA: TGTGCCAGCAGTCCCTCCGACAGGGAGGTTTTGTATCTTTGGGTGGACACCGGGGAGCTGTTTTTT
clone size: NA; D gene: TRBD1; J gene: TRBJ1-2; V gene: TRBV5-1; CDR3 protein: CASSLGGTGPNYGYTF; CDR3 DNA: TGCGCCAGCAGCTTGGGAGGGACAGGGCCTAACTATGGCTACACCTTC
clone size: many; D gene: NA; J gene: TRBJ2-4; V gene: TRBV11-1; CDR3 protein: CATLGGDQSRIAKNIQYF; CDR3 DNA: TGTGCCACCTTGGGGGGAGATCAAAGCCGAATAGCCAAAAACATTCAGTACTTC
clone size: many; D gene: TRBD1; J gene: TRBJ2-1; V gene: TRBV4-2; CDR3 protein: CASSQDPTGVGNEQFF; CDR3 DNA: TGTGCCAGCAGCCAAGACCCGACAGGGGTTGGCAATGAGCAGTTCTTC
clone size: few; D gene: TRBD2; J gene: TRBJ2-3; V gene: TRBV5-1; CDR3 protein: CASSLDPRDYGDTQYF; CDR3 DNA: TGCGCCAGCAGCTTGGATCCCCGGGACTACGGAGATACGCAGTATTTT
clone size: many; D gene: TRBD2; J gene: TRBJ2-1; V gene: TRBV7-2; CDR3 protein: CASSLLAGGPHEQFF; CDR3 DNA: TGTGCCAGCAGCTTACTAGCGGGGGGGCCACATGAGCAGTTCTTC
clone size: NA; D gene: NA; J gene: TRBJ2-1; V gene: TRBV7-8; CDR3 protein: CASSSTTLASSYNEQFF; CDR3 DNA: TGTGCCAGCAGCTCAACGACCCTAGCGAGTTCCTACAATGAGCAGTTCTTC
clone size: few; D gene: TRBD1; J gene: TRBJ1-5; V gene: TRBV24-1; CDR3 protein: CATSGGQGLNQPQHF; CDR3 DNA: TGTGCCACCAGTGGAGGACAGGGGCTAAATCAGCCCCAGCATTTT
clone size: many; D gene: NA; J gene: TRBJ1-5; V gene: TRBV6-1; CDR3 protein: CASSRAGLRDQPQHF; CDR3 DNA: TGTGCCAGCAGTAGAGCTGGTTTGCGGGATCAGCCCCAGCATTTT
clone size: many; D gene: TRBD2; J gene: TRBJ2-1; V gene: TRBV12-3/TRBV12-4; CDR3 protein: CASSRGGPGNEQFF; CDR3 DNA: TGTGCCAGCAGTCGGGGAGGGCCGGGGAATGAGCAGTTCTTC
clone size: few; D gene: NA; J gene: TRBJ2-3; V gene: TRBV12-3/TRBV12-4; CDR3 protein: CASSPGGFDTDTQYF; CDR3 DNA: TGTGCCAGCAGTCCCGGGGGTTTTGACACAGATACGCAGTATTTT
clone size: many; D gene: NA; J gene: TRBJ2-1; V gene: TRBV25-1; CDR3 protein: CASSQHSYNEQFF; CDR3 DNA: TGTGCCAGCAGTCAACACAGCTACAATGAGCAGTTCTTC
clone size: few; D gene: NA; J gene: TRBJ1-5; V gene: TRBV7-9; CDR3 protein: CASSSKPGRAQHF; CDR3 DNA: TGTGCCAGCAGCTCAAAACCAGGTCGGGCCCAGCATTTT